One T cell receptor beta chain is described in this entry. What it binds is unknown. Alopecia areata patients had lesional scalp punch biopsies and peripheral blood taken from them. Per the germline V gene, CDR1 is SGHTA and CDR2 is FQGNSA. V dropped 5 bases and J dropped 7 bases, with 14 bases sitting between them. The CDR3 is 13 residues long. Extraction of RNA preceded its reverse transcription into cDNA, which served as the sequencing template. The table came from immunoSEQ multiplex PCR; TCRdb's copy has only in-frame clones and leaves some out. The table lists approximately 6,000 clones, about 60% of them singletons. These data are taken from a study of CD8+ T cells in alopecia areata. Study results and caveats: Patients shared TCRs less clearly than mice did, possibly owing to HLA. Affected lesional scalp, above all in alopecia totalis/universalis, was more clonal than normal scalp.

Sequences were derived from skin, sampled at week 0. V usage is TRBV7-2 and J usage is TRBJ1-2, with D hard to call. The receptor comes from a human donor with alopecia areata. CDR3 DNA: TGTGCCAGCAGCCTTATTCCCGAGGGTGGCTACACCTTC. It yields the protein CASSLIPEGGYTF.